The entry below gives a single TCR beta chain sequence along with its context. The antigen is undetermined. The data stem from a study of cytomegalovirus exposure and HLA in healthy donors. TCRdb keeps only in-frame clones here, not all; method: immunoSEQ multiplex PCR. The sample yields some 130,000 clones, roughly 86% seen once. CDR1 and CDR2 from the germline V gene are SGHRS and YFSETQ. The V gene end was trimmed by 6 bases and the J gene end by 5 bases; junction bases not matched to a gene: 7. The CDR3 consists of 14 residues. Regarding the study as a whole: Across donors, most TCRs were seen rarely, yet some public ones were widespread. In vitro testing confirmed a few CMV-associated chains as specific for CMV antigens.

This chain connects TRBV5-1 to TRBJ2-1; 8 nucleotides match TRBD1. The clonotype comes from a woman in her twenties or thirties in good health and CMV-seronegative. Sequenced input: PBMCs. CDR3 loop: CASNPGQGNNEQFF. CDR3 in DNA: TGCGCCAGCAACCCCGGACAGGGAAACAATGAGCAGTTCTTC.